The 27 T cell receptor beta chains below all came from one sample that was sequenced in a study of CD8 T cells in Susac syndrome. Random hexamers served to reverse transcribe roughly 0.45 to 1 ug RNA. TCRdb recomputed calls from the immunoSEQ multiplex PCR reads with MiXCR, one row per CDR3 protein. Among about 22,000 distinct CDR3 sequences listed, 85% to 95% were seen once. Sample: CD8+ T cells from PBMCs. These receptor sequences come from a human donor in good health.

This clonotype was recorded a few times. The CDR3: CASSLVTGIDEQFF. The CDR3 nucleotides read TGCGCCAGCAGCTTGGTTACAGGAATCGATGAGCAGTTCTTC. V usage is TRBV5-1 and J usage is TRBJ2-1; possibly TRBD1 for D (5 bases). Germline V lookup: CDR1 SGHRS, CDR2 YFSETQ. This CDR3 has 14 residues. The V and J ends lost 0 bases and 8 bases respectively, with 12 bases between them.

This chain connects TRBV5-8 to TRBJ2-7, with a tentative D call TRBD1 (5 bases). The V and J ends lost 1 base and 6 bases respectively, with 20 bases between them. The CDR3 spans 16 residues. The germline V gene encodes CDR1 SGHTS and CDR2 YDEGEE. The CDR3 nucleotides are TGTGCCAGCAGCTTGCACCCGGATACAGGCCGTCCCGAGCAGTACTTC. Its translation is CASSLHPDTGRPEQYF. The whole variable domain, remainder taken from reference TRBV5-8 and TRBJ2-7, is EAGVTQSPTHLIKTRGQQATLRCSPISGHTSVYWYQQALGLGLQFLLWYDEGEERNRGNFPPRFSGRQFPNYSSELNVNALELEDSALYLCASSLHPDTGRPEQYFGPGTRLTVT.

The genes are TRBV5-1 and TRBJ2-1; 8 bases match TRBD1. V gave up 6 bases and J gave up 0 bases; unmatched junction bases: 14. The germline V gene has CDR1 SGHRS and CDR2 YFSETQ. This CDR3 is built from 18 residues. CDR3 sequence: CASKTGGASLNSYNEQFF. CDR3 in DNA: TGCGCCAGCAAAACAGGGGGTGCCTCTCTGAACTCCTACAATGAGCAGTTCTTC.

The chain is built from TRBV3-1 and TRBJ2-1; 8 bases map to TRBD1. The CDR3 runs 16 residues. With V trimmed by 0 bases and J by 2 bases, 3 bases remained unmatched. Germline CDR1 reads LGHDT; CDR2 reads YNNKEL (reference sequence). The CDR3 nucleotides read TGTGCCAGCAGCCAAGACAGGGGGCGCCCCTACAATGAGCAGTTCTTC. This gives the protein CASSQDRGRPYNEQFF.

This sequence joins TRBV6-5 and TRBJ2-1, with 12 bases aligning to TRBD1. V shed 5 bases and J 8 bases; nucleotides not matched to a gene: 7. The germline CDR1 and CDR2 sequences are MNHEY and SVGAGI. The CDR3 length is 15 residues. The CDR3 DNA reads TGTGCCAGCAGTCCGGGGACAGGGGGCTGGGATGAGCAGTTCTTC. Protein: CASSPGTGGWDEQFF.

The V gene is TRBV29-1, the J gene TRBJ1-2; TRBD1 aligns across 8 bases. After removal of 6 bases from V and 0 bases from J, the junction contained 6 bases not matched to a gene. CDR3 length: 14 amino acids. CDR1 SQVTM and CDR2 ANQGSEA come from the germline V gene. CDR3 DNA: TGCAGCGTCGTTGACAGGGGCCCTAACTATGGCTACACCTTC. Protein: CSVVDRGPNYGYTF.

This chain links TRBV7-6 with TRBJ1-6, with a weak D call TRBD1 (6 bases). Trimming cost V 3 bases and J 7 bases, with 7 bases left between them. Germline V lookup: CDR1 SGHVS, CDR2 FNYEAQ. CDR3 length equals 13 residues. CDR3 residues: CASSFDRNSPLHF. The DNA of the CDR3 is TGTGCCAGCAGCTTCGACAGGAATTCACCCCTCCACTTT.

This chain uses TRBV11-2 with TRBJ1-2; 9 positions agree with TRBD1. The CDR3 is 14 residues long. V gave up 3 bases and J gave up 4 bases; unmatched junction bases: 3. CDR1 is SGHAT, CDR2 FQNNGV, per germline. The CDR3 protein is CASSLGQGVYGYTF. For the CDR3, the DNA is TGTGCCAGCAGCTTGGGACAGGGAGTCTATGGCTACACCTTC.

The rearrangement joins TRBV27 to TRBJ2-5; tentative D call: TRBD2 (5 bases). V was pared by 6 bases and J by 5 bases, with 16 bases between. CDR3 length: 14 residues. CDR1 is MNHEY and CDR2 is SMNVEV in the germline V gene (reference sequence). The CDR3 here is CASSPDSGLETQYF. CDR3 DNA: TGTGCCAGCAGCCCAGATTCGGGGTTGGAGACCCAGTACTTC.

This clonotype appeared once. The chain uses TRBV27 and TRBJ1-2; D gene uncertain. Germline V gene lookup returns CDR1 MNHEY and CDR2 SMNVEV (reference sequence). This CDR3 spans 13 amino acids. The V gene lost 2 bases and the J gene lost 4 bases, with 8 bases spanning the gap. The DNA of the CDR3 is TGTGCCAGCAGTTTAAGGCGGAGCTATGGCTACACCTTC. Translated: CASSLRRSYGYTF.

The rearrangement joins TRBV20-1 to TRBJ2-3; 9 nucleotides line up with TRBD2. V was pared by 5 bases and J by 2 bases, with 8 bases of the junction left unmatched. CDR3 length: 15 residues. CDR1 and CDR2 (germline): DFQATT, SNEGSKA (reference sequence). This chain's CDR3 is CSAENIAGDTDTQYF. In DNA form, the CDR3 reads TGCAGTGCTGAAAATATAGCGGGGGACACAGATACGCAGTATTTT.

This chain joins TRBV6-1 and TRBJ2-2; 8 bases are a match to TRBD1. J was trimmed by 8 bases and V by 2 bases; bases with no gene match: 7. CDR3 size: 15 residues. Germline V gives CDR1 MNHNS, CDR2 SASEGT. The DNA for the CDR3 is TGTGCCAGCAGTGAAAACAGGGGGTGGCCGGGGGAGCTGTTTTTT. Amino acid sequence: CASSENRGWPGELFF.

The V call is TRBV7-9, the J call TRBJ1-6; D remains unclear. Per germline, CDR1 SEHNR and CDR2 FQNEAQ (reference sequence). V was shortened by 6 bases and J by 7 bases, with 16 bases between the two germline ends. The CDR3 runs to 15 residues. DNA for the CDR3: TGTGCCAGCAGAGTAGACACCTCGGGCAATTCACCCCTCCACTTT. This gives the protein CASRVDTSGNSPLHF.

V usage is TRBV19 and J usage is TRBJ1-2; possibly TRBD1 for D (6 bases). There are 13 residues in the CDR3. Germline CDR1 is LNHDA and CDR2 is SQIVND (reference sequence). Trimming took 4 bases from V and 4 from J, leaving 10 bases between them. Written as DNA, the CDR3 is TGTGCCAGTAGTACACAGGGACCCTATGGCTACACCTTC. Protein: CASSTQGPYGYTF.

V usage is TRBV7-2 and J usage is TRBJ1-1; D is unclear. The CDR3 has 14 residues. Trimming shortened V by 3 bases and J by 11 bases, and 19 bases separated the two germline ends. In germline, CDR1 is SGHTA, CDR2 FQGNSA. The CDR3 region is CASSFPNQAGGAFF. In DNA, the CDR3 is TGTGCCAGCAGCTTCCCCAATCAGGCTGGAGGGGCTTTCTTT.

The gene calls are TRBV5-5 and TRBJ1-5, with a possible D match to TRBD1 (6 bases). Germline V gene sequence: CDR1 SGHKS, CDR2 YYEKEE (reference sequence). V was cut by 1 base and J by 0 bases, with 8 bases left in between. The CDR3 loop spans 15 amino acids. The CDR3 sequence: CASSLRGYSNQPQHF. Here the CDR3 DNA reads TGTGCCAGCAGCTTGAGGGGGTATAGCAATCAGCCCCAGCATTTT.

The chain joins TRBV13 to TRBJ1-1, with D possibly matching TRBD1 (5 bases). The CDR3 totals 15 residues. The germline CDR1 and CDR2 sequences are PRHDT and FYEKMQ (reference sequence). Trimming shortened V by 5 bases and J by 3 bases, and 16 bases separated the two germline ends. DNA for the CDR3: TGTGCCAGCAGCGCCCGGGACTCCGGCGACACTGAAGCTTTCTTT. Encoded protein: CASSARDSGDTEAFF.

This chain links TRBV6-5 with TRBJ2-5; TRBD2 is a possible D gene (6 bases). The CDR3 runs to 13 residues. Germline assignment: CDR1 MNHEY and CDR2 SVGAGI. Trimming left V 2 bases short and J 4 bases short, with 8 bases between. The CDR3 spells CASSYILAETQYF. The DNA for the CDR3 is TGTGCCAGCAGTTACATACTAGCAGAGACCCAGTACTTC.

The chain couples TRBV7-9 to TRBJ2-7; D is ambiguous. CDR3 length equals 11 residues. In germline, CDR1 is SEHNR, CDR2 FQNEAQ (reference sequence). V was clipped by 1 base and J by 6 bases, with 4 bases between them. The CDR3 coding sequence is TGTGCCAGCAGCTTAGAAGTCGAGCAGTACTTC. Translation: CASSLEVEQYF.

The chain carries TRBV4-1 and TRBJ1-1, with 8 bases aligning to TRBD1. Germline loops: CDR1 MGHRA, CDR2 YSYEKL. The CDR3 is made up of 14 amino acids. The trim removed 0 bases at V and 5 bases at J, leaving 2 bases unmatched. The CDR3 DNA reads TGCGCCAGCAGCCAAGACAGGGGGCAAACTGAAGCTTTCTTT. The encoded protein is CASSQDRGQTEAFF.

The chain employs TRBV20-1 and TRBJ2-7; 7 nucleotides line up with TRBD1. There are 13 residues in the CDR3. The trim removed 3 bases at V and 3 bases at J, leaving 5 bases unmatched. The germline V gene has CDR1 DFQATT and CDR2 SNEGSKA (reference sequence). The CDR3: CSARRQGDYEQYF. CDR3 sequence (DNA): TGCAGTGCTAGGAGACAGGGCGACTACGAGCAGTACTTC.

The rearrangement links TRBV18 to TRBJ2-1; D not certain. The V gene lost 2 bases and the J gene lost 3 bases, with 8 bases spanning the gap. The germline CDR1 and CDR2 sequences are KGHSH and LQKENI. This CDR3 comprises 14 residues. The CDR3 region is CASSPGVGYNEQFF. As DNA, the CDR3 is TGTGCCAGCTCACCAGGCGTTGGCTACAATGAGCAGTTCTTC.

The V gene is TRBV14, the J gene TRBJ2-1; 9 bases map to TRBD1. The CDR3 length is 14 residues. Germline assignment: CDR1 SGHDN and CDR2 FVKESK. V gave up 4 bases and J gave up 8 bases; unmatched junction bases: 6. CDR3 bases: TGTGCCAGCAGCCCAGCACAGGGGGCTGATGAGCAGTTCTTC. It translates to CASSPAQGADEQFF.

This clonotype was seen more than once but under ten times. This chain uses TRBV14 with TRBJ2-7; 8 positions match TRBD1. The CDR3 runs to 14 residues. CDR1 and CDR2 from the germline V gene are SGHDN and FVKESK. The trim removed 4 bases at V and 5 bases at J, leaving 7 bases unmatched. CDR3 in DNA: TGTGCCAGCAGCCGGACAGGGCGCGGGAACGAGCAGTACTTC. The encoded protein is CASSRTGRGNEQYF.

The rearrangement links TRBV29-1 to TRBJ2-7; D is undetermined. The germline V and J ends were trimmed by 0 bases and 1 base, with 4 bases remaining between them. Germline V gene sequence: CDR1 SQVTM, CDR2 ANQGSEA. The CDR3 totals 12 residues. The CDR3 bases are TGCAGCGTTGAAGACGGTTCCTACGAGCAGTACTTC. It translates to CSVEDGSYEQYF.

The J gene is TRBJ2-1, the V gene TRBV6-5; no definite D call. Trimming removed 5 bases from V and 0 bases from J, with 11 bases in between. CDR1 is MNHEY and CDR2 is SVGAGI in the germline V gene. The CDR3 runs 15 residues. The CDR3 DNA reads TGTGCCAGCAGTCCCCCTTTTAGCTCCTACAATGAGCAGTTCTTC. Protein: CASSPPFSSYNEQFF.

In its sample, this clonotype was seen a few times. This chain links TRBV7-9 with TRBJ1-1; D is undetermined. V was trimmed by 1 base and J by 11 bases, leaving 8 bases between them. This CDR3 has 11 residues. CDR1 and CDR2 (germline): SEHNR, FQNEAQ (reference sequence). CDR3 coding DNA: TGTGCCAGCAGCTTAGGACTGGAGGCTTTCTTT. Its translation is CASSLGLEAFF.